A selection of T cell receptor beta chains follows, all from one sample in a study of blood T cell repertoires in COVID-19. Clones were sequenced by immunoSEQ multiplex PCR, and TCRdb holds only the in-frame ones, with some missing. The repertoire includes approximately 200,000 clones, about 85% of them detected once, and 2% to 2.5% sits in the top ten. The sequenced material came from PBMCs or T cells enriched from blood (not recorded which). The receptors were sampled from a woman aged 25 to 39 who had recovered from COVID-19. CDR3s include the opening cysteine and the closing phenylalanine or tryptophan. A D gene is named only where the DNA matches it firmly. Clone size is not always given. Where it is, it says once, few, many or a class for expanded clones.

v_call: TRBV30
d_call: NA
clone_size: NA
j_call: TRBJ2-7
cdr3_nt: NA
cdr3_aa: CAWSSGQGPHEQYF

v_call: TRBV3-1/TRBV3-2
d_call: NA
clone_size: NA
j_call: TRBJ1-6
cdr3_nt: TGTGCCAGCAGCCAAGTTTTTCAGCGCCGCTCCTATAATTCACCCCTCCACTTT
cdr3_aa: CASSQVFQRRSYNSPLHF

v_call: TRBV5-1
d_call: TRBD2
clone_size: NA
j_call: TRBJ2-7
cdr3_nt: TGCGCCAGCAGCTTGGCCCATAGCGGGGGCCCCTCCTACGAGCAGTACTTC
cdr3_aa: CASSLAHSGGPSYEQYF

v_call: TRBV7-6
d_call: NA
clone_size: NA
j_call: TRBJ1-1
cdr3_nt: TGTGCCATTCGGGGGGGGTTCACTGAAGCTTTCTTT
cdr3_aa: CAIRGGFTEAFF

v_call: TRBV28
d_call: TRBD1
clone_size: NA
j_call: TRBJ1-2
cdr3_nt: TGTGCCAGCAGATCACAGGGGGTAGTCCGGGGGTATGGCTACACCTTC
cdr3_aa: CASRSQGVVRGYGYTF

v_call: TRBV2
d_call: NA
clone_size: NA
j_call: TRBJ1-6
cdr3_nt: TGTGCCAGCAGTGGGGAGGGTTTTAATTCACCCCTCCACTTT
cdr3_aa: CASSGEGFNSPLHF

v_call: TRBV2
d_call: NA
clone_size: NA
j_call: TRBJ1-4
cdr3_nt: TGTGCCAGCAGTCATGAAACTGGAGCAACTAATGAAAAACTGTTTTTT
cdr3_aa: CASSHETGATNEKLFF

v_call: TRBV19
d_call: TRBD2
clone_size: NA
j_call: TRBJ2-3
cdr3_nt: TGTGCCAGCCAAACAGGGTCTAGCGGGAGTCGCACAGATACGCAGTATTTT
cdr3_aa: CASQTGSSGSRTDTQYF

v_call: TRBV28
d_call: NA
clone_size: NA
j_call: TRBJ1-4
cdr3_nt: TGTGCCAGCAGCCCCCCCACTTCGGTGCGGGAAAAACTGTTTTTT
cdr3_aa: CASSPPTSVREKLFF

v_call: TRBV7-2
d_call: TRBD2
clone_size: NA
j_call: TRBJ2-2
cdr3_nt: TGTGCCAGCAGCTTATTCAGCGGGAGGCAAACCGGGGAGCTGTTTTTT
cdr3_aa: CASSLFSGRQTGELFF

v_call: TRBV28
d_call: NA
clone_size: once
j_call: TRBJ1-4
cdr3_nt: TGTGCCAGCAGTTTAGGCCGAACGGGTGAAAAACTGTTTTTT
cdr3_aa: CASSLGRTGEKLFF

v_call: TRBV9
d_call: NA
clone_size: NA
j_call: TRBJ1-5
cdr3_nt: TGTGCCAGCAGCGTAGACCCAGGAGGCAAGCCCCAGCATTTT
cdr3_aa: CASSVDPGGKPQHF

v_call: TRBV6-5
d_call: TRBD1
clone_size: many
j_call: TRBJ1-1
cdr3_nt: TGTGCCAGCAGTCCCGGGACAGGGGGCTCCGAAGCTTTCTTT
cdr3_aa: CASSPGTGGSEAFF

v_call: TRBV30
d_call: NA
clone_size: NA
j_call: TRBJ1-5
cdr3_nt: TGTGCCTGGAGCGGGGACTCATGGGCGTATCAGCCCCAGCATTTT
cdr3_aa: CAWSGDSWAYQPQHF

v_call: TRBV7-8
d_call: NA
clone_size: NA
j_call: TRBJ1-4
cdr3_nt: TGTGCCAGCAGCTTAATCAGGGCCGAGAATGAAAAACTGTTTTTT
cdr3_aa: CASSLIRAENEKLFF

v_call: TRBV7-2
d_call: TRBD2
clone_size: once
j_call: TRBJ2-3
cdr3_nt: TGTGCCAGCAGCCCCCCATTTGGGGGGGAAGGAGATACGCAGTATTTT
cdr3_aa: CASSPPFGGEGDTQYF

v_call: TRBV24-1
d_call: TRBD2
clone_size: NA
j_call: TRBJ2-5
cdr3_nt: TGTGCCACCAGTGATTACCCCTTGACGGGAGGTAAAGAGACCCAGTACTTC
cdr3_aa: CATSDYPLTGGKETQYF

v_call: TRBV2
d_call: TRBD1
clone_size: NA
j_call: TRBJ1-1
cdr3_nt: TGTGCCAGCAGTGAGCCAGACCGGGACAGAGAGAACACTGAAGCTTTCTTT
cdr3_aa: CASSEPDRDRENTEAFF

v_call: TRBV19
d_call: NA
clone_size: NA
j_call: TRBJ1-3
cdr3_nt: TGTGCCAGCAGGGGAACTGGAAACACCATATATTTT
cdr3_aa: CASRGTGNTIYF

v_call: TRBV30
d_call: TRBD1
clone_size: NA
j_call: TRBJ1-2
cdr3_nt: TGTGCCTGCAAGGGACAGGGGAGGTACTATGGCTACACCTTC
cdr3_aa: CACKGQGRYYGYTF

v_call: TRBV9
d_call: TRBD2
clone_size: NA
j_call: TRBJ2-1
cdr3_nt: TGTGCCAGCAGCGTAAGGGCTAGCGGAGGGAACAATGAGCAGTTCTTC
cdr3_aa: CASSVRASGGNNEQFF

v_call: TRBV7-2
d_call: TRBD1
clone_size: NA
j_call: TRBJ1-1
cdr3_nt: TGTGCCAGCAGCGTAGACAGGGGGGGTATCACTGAAGCTTTCTTT
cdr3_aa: CASSVDRGGITEAFF

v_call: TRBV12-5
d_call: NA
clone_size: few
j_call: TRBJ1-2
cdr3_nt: TGTGCTAGTGCCCCAGGGGTCTATGGCTACACCTTC
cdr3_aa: CASAPGVYGYTF

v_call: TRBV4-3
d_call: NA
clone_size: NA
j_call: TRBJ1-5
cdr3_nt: TGCGCCAGCAGCCAAGATCGCGGCAGGGACAATGCTCAGCCCCAGCATTTT
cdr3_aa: CASSQDRGRDNAQPQHF

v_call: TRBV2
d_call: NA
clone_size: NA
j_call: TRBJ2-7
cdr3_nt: TGTGCCAGCAGGTCCCGGGGGACCTACGAGCAGTACTTC
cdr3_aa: CASRSRGTYEQYF

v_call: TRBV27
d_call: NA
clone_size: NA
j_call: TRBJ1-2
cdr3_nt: TGTGCCAGCAGTTCCCGACAGGATTATGGCTACACCTTC
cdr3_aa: CASSSRQDYGYTF

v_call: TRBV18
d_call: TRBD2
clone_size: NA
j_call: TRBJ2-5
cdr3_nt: TGTGCCAGCTCACCATCCGGGACTACCGGGGAGACCCAGTACTTC
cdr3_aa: CASSPSGTTGETQYF

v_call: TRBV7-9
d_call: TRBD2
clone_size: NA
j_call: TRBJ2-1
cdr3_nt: TGTGCCAGCAGCTTAGCTAGCGGGAGGTTGAATGAGCAGTTCTTC
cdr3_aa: CASSLASGRLNEQFF

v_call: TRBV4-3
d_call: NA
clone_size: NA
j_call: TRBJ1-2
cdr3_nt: TGCGCCAGCAGCCAAAAGAGACAGGAGAGCATTGGCTACACCTTC
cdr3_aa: CASSQKRQESIGYTF

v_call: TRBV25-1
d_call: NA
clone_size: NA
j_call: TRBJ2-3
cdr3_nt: TGTGCCAGCAGTCCACTGGGCCGCGATACGCAGTATTTT
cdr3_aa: CASSPLGRDTQYF

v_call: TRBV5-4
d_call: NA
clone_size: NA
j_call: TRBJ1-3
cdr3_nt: TGTGCCAGCAGCTTGGAGGCGGCATTGGACTCTGGAAACACCATATATTTT
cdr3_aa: CASSLEAALDSGNTIYF

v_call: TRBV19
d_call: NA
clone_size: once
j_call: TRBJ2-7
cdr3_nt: TGTGCCAGTAGTTCCCAGGCCGGGGCAGGGGTAGGGTACGAGCAGTACTTC
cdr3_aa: CASSSQAGAGVGYEQYF

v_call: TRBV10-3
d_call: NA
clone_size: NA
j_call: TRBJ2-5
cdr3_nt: TGTGCCGTAGGGGCGGGCAGGGGAGTTCAAGAGACCCAGTACTTC
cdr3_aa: CAVGAGRGVQETQYF

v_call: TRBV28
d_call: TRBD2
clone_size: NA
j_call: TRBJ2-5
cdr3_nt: TGTGCCAGCAGTTTATCGGCTAGCGGGGTAGACCAAGAGACCCAGTACTTC
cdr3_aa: CASSLSASGVDQETQYF

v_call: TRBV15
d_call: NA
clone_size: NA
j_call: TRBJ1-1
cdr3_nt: TGTGCCACCAGCAGAGATAAGGAACCCGGGGTGGAAAAGTTCGAAGCTTTCTTT
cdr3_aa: CATSRDKEPGVEKFEAFF

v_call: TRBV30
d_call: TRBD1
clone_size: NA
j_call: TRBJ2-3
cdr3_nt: TGTGCCTCACAAGGGGGCGCAGATACGCAGTATTTT
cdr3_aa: CASQGGADTQYF

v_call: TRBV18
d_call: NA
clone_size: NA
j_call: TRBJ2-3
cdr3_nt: TGTGCCAGCTCACCACCGTCGGGAACAGATACGCAGTATTTT
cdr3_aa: CASSPPSGTDTQYF

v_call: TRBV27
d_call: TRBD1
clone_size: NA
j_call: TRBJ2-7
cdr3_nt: TGTGCCAGCAGTTTCCACCGGGACAGGCCCTACGAGCAGTACTTC
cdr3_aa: CASSFHRDRPYEQYF

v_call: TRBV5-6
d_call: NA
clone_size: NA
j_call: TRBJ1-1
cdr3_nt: TGTGCCAGCAGCTTGTCGGTGAACACTGAAGCTTTCTTT
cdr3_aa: CASSLSVNTEAFF

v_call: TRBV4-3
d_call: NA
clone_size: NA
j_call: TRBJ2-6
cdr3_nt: TGCGCCAGCAGCCAAGATCGGGGGGCGGGAGCCACTAGTGGGGCCAACGTCCTGACTTTC
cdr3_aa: CASSQDRGAGATSGANVLTF

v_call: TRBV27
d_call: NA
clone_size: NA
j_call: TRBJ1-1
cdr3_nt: TGTGCCAGCAGTTTACGTTCAGGGGCATTCCGGAACACTGAAGCTTTCTTT
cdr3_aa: CASSLRSGAFRNTEAFF

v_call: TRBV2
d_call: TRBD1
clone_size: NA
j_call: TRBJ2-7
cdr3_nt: TGTGCCAGCAGTGGGACAGGGGGCTCCTACGAGCAGTACTTC
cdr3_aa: CASSGTGGSYEQYF

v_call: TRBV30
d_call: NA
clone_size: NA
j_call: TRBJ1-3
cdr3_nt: TGTGCCTGGAGCCCGGGGTTGGAAAACACCATATATTTT
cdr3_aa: CAWSPGLENTIYF

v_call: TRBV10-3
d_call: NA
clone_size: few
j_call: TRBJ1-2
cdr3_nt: TGTGCCCTACAAGGGGAGGAGAGTGGCTACACCTTC
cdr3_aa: CALQGEESGYTF